A single sample is the source of the 2 T cell receptor beta chains below, sequenced in a study of Tregs in tolerant kidney transplant recipients. Clones were read by immunoSEQ multiplex PCR, and TCRdb kept only the in-frame ones, dropping some. The data contain about 110,000 clones, roughly 89% of them singletons. Sequencing was performed on CD4+ T cells from blood, taken before the transplant. These receptors all come from a human donor who received a combined kidney and bone marrow transplant.

A few counts support this clone. The CDR3 is CASSPGLGYGYTF. For the CDR3, the DNA is TGCGCCAGCAGTCCGGGACTAGGCTATGGCTACACCTTC. This chain links TRBV10-1 with TRBJ1-2; a possible D gene is TRBD1 (5 bases). This CDR3 comprises 13 residues. Germline V lookup: CDR1 WNHNN, CDR2 SYGVQD (reference sequence). V was clipped by 5 bases and J by 4 bases, with 11 bases between them.

V and J are TRBV2 and TRBJ1-2; TRBD1 matches 7 bases. Germline lookup yields CDR1 SNHLY and CDR2 FYNNEI. The CDR3 is 13 residues long. Trimming cost V 7 bases and J 7 bases; bases outside gene matches: 9. CDR3 sequence: CASIMTGSGGYTF. The CDR3 bases are TGTGCCAGCATAATGACAGGGTCGGGTGGCTACACCTTC.